This T cell receptor beta chain was captured in a study of blood T cell repertoires in COVID-19. Study context: Acute and convalescent COVID-19 samples came from the United States, Italy and Spain. PBMCs, B-cell-depleted T cells, or T cells were the source of the cDNA or gDNA that made up the material.

In the original workflow: Nucleated cell counts were estimated from reference gene primer amplification. Assay: immunoSEQ multiplex PCR; the TCRdb copy retains only in-frame clones and omits some. V, J and clone size were drawn from that table, and D and trimming were deduced from the DNA. The sample gives approximately 90,000 clones, 81% of which show up once; approximately 4.5% is in the top ten. The table lists this clone with a count of one. Germline CDR1 is MDHEN and CDR2 is SYDVKM. V was clipped by 6 bases and J by 4 bases, with 12 bases between them. The CDR3 length is 13 residues. Sequenced: peripheral blood. The chain is built from TRBV28 and TRBJ1-2, with D unclear. The origin of this receptor is a man in his 60s with acute or convalescent COVID-19. The CDR3: CASRRSPGYGYTF. The CDR3 DNA reads TGTGCCAGCAGAAGGAGCCCTGGCTATGGCTACACCTTC.